This entry concerns a single T cell receptor beta chain. Trimming pared 1 base from V and 4 bases from J, leaving 8 bases between. The CDR3 extends over 15 amino acids. These data originate in a study of spatial heterogeneity in lung cancer. Study-level background: Sequence detection consistently recorded a greater number of beta-chain than alpha-chain sequences.

TCRdb reanalysed the 5' RACE reads using MiXCR and keeps one entry per CDR3 protein. Seen here are nearly 50,000 distinct CDR3 sequences, 7.5% to 9% observed once, and the top ten hold about 13%. Time point specified: sample taken at primary tumor resection. Sequencing was performed on whole RNA extracted from tumor and nontumor lung tissue, or from frozen PBMC, and the material was left unsorted. The rearrangement uses TRBV12-3 or TRBV12-4 and TRBJ2-6; D gene unclear. The sequence was collected from a female donor with early-stage non-small cell lung cancer. Sample: PBMCs, taken at surgery. The CDR3 is CASSLGGPGANVLTF. The CDR3 coding sequence is TGTGCCAGCAGTTTAGGAGGTCCCGGGGCCAACGTCCTGACTTTC.